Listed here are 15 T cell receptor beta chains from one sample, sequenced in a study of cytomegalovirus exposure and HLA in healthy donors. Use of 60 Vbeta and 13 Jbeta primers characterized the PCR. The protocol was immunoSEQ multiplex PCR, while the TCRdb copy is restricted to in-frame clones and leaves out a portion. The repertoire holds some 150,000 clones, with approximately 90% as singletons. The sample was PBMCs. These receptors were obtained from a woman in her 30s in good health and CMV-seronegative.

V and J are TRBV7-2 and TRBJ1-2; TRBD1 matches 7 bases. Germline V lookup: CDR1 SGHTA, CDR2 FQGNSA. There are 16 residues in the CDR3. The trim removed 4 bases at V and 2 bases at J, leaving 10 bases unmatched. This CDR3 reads CASSSQRSGGNYGYTF. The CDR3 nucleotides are TGTGCCAGCAGCTCCCAAAGGTCAGGGGGGAACTATGGCTACACCTTC.

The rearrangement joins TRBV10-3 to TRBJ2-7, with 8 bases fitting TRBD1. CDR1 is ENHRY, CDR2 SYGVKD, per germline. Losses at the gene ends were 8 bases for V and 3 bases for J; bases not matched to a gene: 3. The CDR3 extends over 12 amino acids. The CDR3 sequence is CAIGGQGYEQYF. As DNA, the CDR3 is TGTGCCATCGGCGGACAGGGCTACGAGCAGTACTTC.

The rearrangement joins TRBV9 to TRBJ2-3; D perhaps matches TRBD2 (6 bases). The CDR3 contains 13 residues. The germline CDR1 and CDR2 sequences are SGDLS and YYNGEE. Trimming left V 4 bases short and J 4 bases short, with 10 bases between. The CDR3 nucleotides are TGTGCCAGCAGCTTCCTAGCGCCAGATACGCAGTATTTT. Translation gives CASSFLAPDTQYF.

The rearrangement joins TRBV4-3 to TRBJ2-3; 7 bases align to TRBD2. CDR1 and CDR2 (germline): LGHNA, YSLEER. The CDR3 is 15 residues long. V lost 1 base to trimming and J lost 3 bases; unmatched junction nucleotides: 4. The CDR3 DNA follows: TGCGCCAGCAGCCAAGGGACTAGTAAAACAGATACGCAGTATTTT. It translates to CASSQGTSKTDTQYF.

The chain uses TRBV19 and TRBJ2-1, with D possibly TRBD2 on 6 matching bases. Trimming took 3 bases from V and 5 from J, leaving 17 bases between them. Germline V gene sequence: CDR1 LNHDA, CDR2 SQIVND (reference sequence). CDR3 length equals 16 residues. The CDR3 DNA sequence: TGTGCCAGTAGTATGGGATTTAGGACTACCCACAATGAGCAGTTCTTC. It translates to CASSMGFRTTHNEQFF.

The CDR3 sequence is CASSPMEALSGNTIYF. CDR3 sequence (DNA): TGTGCCAGCTCACCGATGGAGGCCCTCTCTGGAAACACCATATATTTT. The chain recombines TRBV18 with TRBJ1-3; D not certain. The CDR3 covers 16 residues. V was trimmed by 3 bases and J by 0 bases, leaving 12 bases between them. CDR1 is KGHSH and CDR2 is LQKENI in the germline V gene.

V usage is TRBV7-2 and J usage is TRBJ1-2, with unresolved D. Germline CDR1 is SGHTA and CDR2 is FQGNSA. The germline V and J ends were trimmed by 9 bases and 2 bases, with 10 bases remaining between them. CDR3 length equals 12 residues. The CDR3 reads CASRPGNYGYTF. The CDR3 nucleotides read TGTGCCAGTAGACCCGGGAACTATGGCTACACCTTC.

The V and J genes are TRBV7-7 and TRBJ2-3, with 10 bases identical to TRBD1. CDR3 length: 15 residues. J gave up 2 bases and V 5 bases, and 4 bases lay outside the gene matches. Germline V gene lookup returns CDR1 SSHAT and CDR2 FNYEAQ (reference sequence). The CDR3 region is CASSPGQGVTDTQYF. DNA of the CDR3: TGTGCCAGCAGCCCTGGACAGGGGGTCACAGATACGCAGTATTTT.

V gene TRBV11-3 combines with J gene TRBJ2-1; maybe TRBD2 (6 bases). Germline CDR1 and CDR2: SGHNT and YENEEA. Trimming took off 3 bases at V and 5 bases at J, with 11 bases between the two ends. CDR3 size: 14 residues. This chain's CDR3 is CASSFGGINNEQFF. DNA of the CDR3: TGTGCCAGCAGCTTTGGGGGGATCAACAATGAGCAGTTCTTC.

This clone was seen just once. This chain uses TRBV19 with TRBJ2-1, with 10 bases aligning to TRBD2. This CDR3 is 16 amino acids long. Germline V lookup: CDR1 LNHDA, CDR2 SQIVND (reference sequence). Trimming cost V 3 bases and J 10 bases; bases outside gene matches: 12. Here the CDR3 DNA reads TGTGCCAGTAGTATCTGGGGAGCGGGGGGGCGGGAGGAGCAGTTCTTC. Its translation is CASSIWGAGGREEQFF.

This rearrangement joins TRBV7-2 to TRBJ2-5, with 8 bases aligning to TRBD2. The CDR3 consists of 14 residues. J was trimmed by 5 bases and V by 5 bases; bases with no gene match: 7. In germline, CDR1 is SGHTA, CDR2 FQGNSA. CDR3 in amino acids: CASSRRGGWETQYF. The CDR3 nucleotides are TGTGCCAGCAGCCGCCGGGGGGGTTGGGAGACCCAGTACTTC.

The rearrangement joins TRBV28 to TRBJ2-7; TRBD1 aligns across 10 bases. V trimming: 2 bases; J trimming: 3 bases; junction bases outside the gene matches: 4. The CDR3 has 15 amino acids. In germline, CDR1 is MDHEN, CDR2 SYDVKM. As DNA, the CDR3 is TGTGCCAGCAGTTTAGGGACAGGGGCGAACTACGAGCAGTACTTC. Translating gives CASSLGTGANYEQYF.

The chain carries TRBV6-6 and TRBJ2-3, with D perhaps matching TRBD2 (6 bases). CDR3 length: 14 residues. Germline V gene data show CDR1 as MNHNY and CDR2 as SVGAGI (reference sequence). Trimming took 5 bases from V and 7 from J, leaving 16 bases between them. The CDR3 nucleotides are TGTGCCAGCAGTCAGGGAGGACGCTCCCATACGCAGTATTTT. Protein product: CASSQGGRSHTQYF.

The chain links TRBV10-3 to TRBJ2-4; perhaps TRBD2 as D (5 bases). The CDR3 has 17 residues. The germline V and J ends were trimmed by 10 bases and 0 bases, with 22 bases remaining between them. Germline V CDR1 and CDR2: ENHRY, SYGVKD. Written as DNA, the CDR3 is TGTGCCACCTACCGGTCGAAGGACGGACTAGCCAAAAACATTCAGTACTTC. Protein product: CATYRSKDGLAKNIQYF.

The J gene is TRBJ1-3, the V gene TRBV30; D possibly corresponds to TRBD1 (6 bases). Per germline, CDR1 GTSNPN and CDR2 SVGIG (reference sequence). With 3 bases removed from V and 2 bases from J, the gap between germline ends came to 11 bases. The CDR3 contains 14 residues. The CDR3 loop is CAWRTGFAGNTIYF. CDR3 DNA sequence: TGTGCCTGGAGGACAGGTTTTGCTGGAAACACCATATATTTT.